This T cell receptor (beta chain) appears in the sequencing data of a study of T cells in Graves' hyperthyroidism and ophthalmopathy (dated by TCRdb to between 2018 and 2021). Looking at the study overall: Peripheral blood samples were taken at the time of initial diagnosis, prior to any treatment. To identify TCR V-J signatures that set the groups apart, the researchers used a discovery cohort of 100 or so patients, made up of 40 to 45 with Graves' ophthalmopathy and some 56 with stable Graves' hyperthyroidism. TCR Vbeta CDR3 sequencing of around 130 peripheral blood samples (over 40 ophthalmopathy, 75 or so hyperthyroidism and approximately 17 progressor patients) is reported in the paper. The roughly 100 discovery patients were randomly divided into training and test sets at a 7:3 ratio. An independent validation cohort of 18 to 20 hyperthyroidism patients and 17 patients who later progressed to ophthalmopathy tested prospective prediction of ophthalmopathy. The study also compared thyroid tissue and blood T-cell repertoires from several Graves' hyperthyroidism patients. Once sampling was done, hyperthyroidism patients were given methimazole at a starting dose of 30 mg daily, whereas ophthalmopathy patients were given high-dose intravenous methylprednisolone.

The TCR beta CDR3 regions were amplified from RNA transcripts. The TCR CDR3 was subjected to a first round of RT-PCR using the HTBI primer set and the Qiagen OneStep RT-PCR kit. Libraries were constructed in a second round of multiplex PCR, after which size selection and purification were performed. Paired-end sequencing of the libraries was performed with 100 bp reads on an Illumina HiSeq2000. The study's processing was this. Raw data were processed with SOAPnuke, discarding reads with adapters, uncalled bases, mean Phred below 15, or no exact constant-primer or identifier match. COPE v1.2.5 was used to merge high-quality paired reads, and clonotypes were defined as unique nucleotide sequences. MiTCR v1.1 was used to align clonotypes to the IMGT TRBV, TRBD and TRBJ reference segments. The analysis was restricted to V-J combinations with a frequency above 0.0001, which together covered about 99% of the repertoires. The TCS score was defined as F50 (clonal expansion) divided by E x V (chaos), with BLOSUM62-based TCRdist calculated between CDR3 peptides within each V-J. Welch's t-statistics and random forest reduced fewer than 600 V-J features to fewer than 15, which were used in a naive Bayes classifier (R e1071). TCRdb trimmed public reads at Q25 via fastp, called clones via MiXCR and kept in-frame beta chains. One record per CDR3 amino acid sequence lists the most common genes and DNA. The V and J calls and clone size come from TCRdb's table, not from the authors' own analysis. Across this sample there are a few hundred thousand distinct CDR3 sequences, with about a sixth seen only once. The top ten clonotypes cover over 50% of the sample.

This clonotype showed up many times. Its antigen is not yet known. Base qualities are not recorded, but no much larger clone differs from it by a single base. Relative to germline, V is missing 8 bases and J is missing 2 bases, with 12 bases of the junction outside any gene match. For CDR1 and CDR2, the germline V gene lists SNHLY and FYNNEI. The cysteine opens and the phenylalanine closes a CDR3 of 15 amino acids. Only the CDR3 DNA stays, 45 bases, in frame from base 1. Summary of the overall study and its limitations: Most expanded thyroid clonotypes (frequency above 0.001) were also found in blood, which suggests that blood repertoires may mirror thyroid immune responses. A model built on a 13 V-J signature distinguished ophthalmopathy from stable hyperthyroidism, reaching around 87% sensitivity and around 81% specificity in cross-validation and 80%/75% in testing. In validation, the model predicted progression to ophthalmopathy a median of 6.5 months before onset, with 70% to 71% sensitivity and roughly 79% specificity. Sample size was not statistically predetermined, and blinding of investigators to group allocation was not performed.

In the ophthalmopathy patients, disease was moderately to severely active, with a Clinical Activity Score of 3 or more, a NOSPECS grade of 4 or more, and a duration of less than 3 months. Exclusion was applied to patients with uncontrolled infections, other autoimmune diseases, pregnancy or lactation. Diagnoses were based on clinical symptoms, serum thyroxine and TRAb, thyroid ultrasound and orbital computed tomography. PBMCs were isolated from approximately 10 ml of fresh peripheral blood by Ficoll-Paque density gradient centrifugation. Total RNA was extracted with Trizol reagent, and quality was checked on an Agilent 2100 Bioanalyzer.

The sequence came from a woman aged 55 to 70 with Graves' ophthalmopathy. This chain is built from TRBV2 and TRBJ2-7; 7 of the junction bases match TRBD1. The sample taken for sequencing was blood. CDR3 reads: CASFKDRVGAYEQYF. The bases are TGTGCCAGCTTTAAAGACAGGGTAGGGGCCTACGAGCAGTACTTC.